The following is a T cell receptor beta chain sequence with its context. CDR3 length: 15 residues. The V gene end was trimmed by 0 bases and the J gene end by 7 bases; junction bases not matched to a gene: 5. Germline V lookup: CDR1 SGDLS, CDR2 YYNGEE. This sample was taken from a study of blood T cell repertoires in COVID-19. Participant reports of clinical history set cohort assignment. In the original workflow: By means of reference gene primer amplification, nucleated cell counts were estimated. Assay: immunoSEQ multiplex PCR; the TCRdb copy retains only in-frame clones and omits some. The D gene and trimming were derived from the DNA, and the V and J assignments and clone size from that table. Of under 300,000 clones in the sample, 70% to 90% were seen once.

Sequenced sample: PBMCs or T cells enriched from blood (not recorded which). This receptor was identified in a woman aged 50 to 60 who had recovered from COVID-19. V gene TRBV9 combines with J gene TRBJ1-4, with 8 bases identical to TRBD1. The DNA of the CDR3 is TGTGCCAGCAGCGTAGGAACAGGGGGGAGTGAAAAACTGTTTTTT. It encodes CASSVGTGGSEKLFF.